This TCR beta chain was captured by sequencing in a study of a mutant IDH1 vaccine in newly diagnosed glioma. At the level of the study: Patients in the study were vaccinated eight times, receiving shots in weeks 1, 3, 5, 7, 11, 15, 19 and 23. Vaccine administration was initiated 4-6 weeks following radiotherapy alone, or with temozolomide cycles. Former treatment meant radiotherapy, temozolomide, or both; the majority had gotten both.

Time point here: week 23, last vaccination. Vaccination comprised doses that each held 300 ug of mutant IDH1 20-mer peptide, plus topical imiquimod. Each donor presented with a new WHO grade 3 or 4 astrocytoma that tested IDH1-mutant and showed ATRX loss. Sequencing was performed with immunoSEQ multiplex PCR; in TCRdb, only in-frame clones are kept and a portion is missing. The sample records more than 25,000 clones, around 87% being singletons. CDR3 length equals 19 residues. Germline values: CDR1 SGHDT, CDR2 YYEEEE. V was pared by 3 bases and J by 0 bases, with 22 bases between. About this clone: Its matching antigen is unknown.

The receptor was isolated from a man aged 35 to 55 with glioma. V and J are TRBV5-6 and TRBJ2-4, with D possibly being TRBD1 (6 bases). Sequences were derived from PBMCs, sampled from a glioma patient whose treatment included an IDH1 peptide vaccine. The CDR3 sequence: CASSSQKYPGTQAKNIQYF. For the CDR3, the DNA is TGTGCCAGCAGCTCACAGAAATATCCAGGGACACAAGCCAAAAACATTCAGTACTTC. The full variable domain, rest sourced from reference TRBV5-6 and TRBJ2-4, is DAGVTQSPTHLIKTRGQQVTLRCSPKSGHDTVSWYQQALGQGPQFIFQYYEEEERQRGNFPDRFSGHQFPNYSSELNVNALLLGDSALYLCASSSQKYPGTQAKNIQYFGAGTRLSVL.